The 9 T cell receptor beta chains in this list originate from one sample, sequenced in a study of beta chain features in type 1 diabetes. cDNA synthesis used the whole RNA isolate, giving expressed TCRB sequences. Some clones are missing from TCRdb's copy, which holds only in-frame ones; the method was immunoSEQ multiplex PCR. The sample has hundreds of thousands of clones; about an eighth are singletons. Study-wide results and limits: Type 1 diabetes patients had TCRB CDR3s that were shorter (moderately but significantly so) in all four CD4+ subsets.

These TCRs are of unknown antigen specificity. Sequencing was carried out using naive CD4+ T cells from blood. These receptor sequences come from a man aged 18-30 years with type 1 diabetes.

This clone was counted between two and nine times. The J gene is TRBJ2-2, the V gene TRBV5-6, with 10 positions matching TRBD2. This CDR3 is 15 amino acids long. Germline trimming cut 2 bases from V and 3 bases from J; bases unmatched to any gene: 1. Germline V gene sequence: CDR1 SGHDT, CDR2 YYEEEE. The CDR3 here is CASSFLAGDTGELFF. In nucleotides, the CDR3 is TGTGCCAGCAGCTTCCTAGCGGGGGACACCGGGGAGCTGTTTTTT.

The gene calls are TRBV6-5 and TRBJ2-7; D is tentatively TRBD1 or TRBD2 (6 bases each). Germline CDR1 is MNHEY and CDR2 is SVGAGI. Trimming removed 0 bases at V and 3 bases at J, with 15 bases between. The CDR3 is 16 residues long. This CDR3 is CASSYSRGDTNYEQYF. The DNA of the CDR3 is TGTGCCAGCAGTTACTCCCGCGGGGACACCAACTACGAGCAGTACTTC.

V and J are TRBV7-6 and TRBJ1-2; unclear D gene. The germline V gene has CDR1 SGHVS and CDR2 FNYEAQ. This CDR3 region has 13 residues. V gave up 5 bases and J gave up 4 bases, with 11 bases separating them. The CDR3 loop reads CASSPSEGYGYTF. For the CDR3, the DNA is TGTGCCAGCAGCCCCTCGGAGGGCTATGGCTACACCTTC.

The V gene is TRBV2, the J gene TRBJ2-2, with D unresolved. V lost 7 bases, J lost 3 bases, and 9 bases lay in between. This CDR3 is 13 amino acids long. Germline CDR1 reads SNHLY; CDR2 reads FYNNEI. This chain's CDR3 is CASTTGYTGELFF. The CDR3, as DNA: TGTGCCAGCACGACCGGCTACACCGGGGAGCTGTTTTTT.

This clone was detected a few times. The CDR3 loop is CASTGDRGYNEQFF. The CDR3, as DNA: TGTGCCAGCACCGGGGACAGGGGGTACAATGAGCAGTTCTTC. This chain uses TRBV28 with TRBJ2-1, with 11 nucleotides matching TRBD1. The germline V gene has CDR1 MDHEN and CDR2 SYDVKM. This CDR3 has 14 amino acids. The junction had 3 bases not matched to a gene; V was cut back by 7 bases and J by 4 bases.

CDR3 region: CASSLGFGTGVRNTEAFF. CDR3 coding DNA: TGTGCCAGCAGCTTAGGCTTTGGGACAGGGGTTCGGAACACTGAAGCTTTCTTT. The chain recombines TRBV13 with TRBJ1-1; 10 bases map to TRBD1. Trimming cost V 0 bases and J 1 base; bases outside gene matches: 8. The CDR3 extends over 18 amino acids. Germline V gene data show CDR1 as PRHDT and CDR2 as FYEKMQ (reference sequence).

This rearrangement joins TRBV7-9 to TRBJ1-5; D is unclear. Between the trimmed V and J ends, which lost 6 bases and 3 bases, there was a span of 12 bases. Germline V gene lookup returns CDR1 SEHNR and CDR2 FQNEAQ (reference sequence). This CDR3 region has 14 residues. The CDR3 sequence: CASSPGSYNQPQHF. The CDR3 bases are TGTGCCAGCAGTCCCGGGTCTTACAATCAGCCCCAGCATTTT.

The CDR3 loop reads CASSGGGPLHF. The CDR3, as DNA: TGTGCCTCCTCGGGGGGGGGACCCCTCCACTTT. The rearrangement uses TRBV30 and TRBJ1-6; a weak D match, TRBD1 (5 bases). The CDR3 loop spans 11 amino acids. Trimming took off 7 bases at V and 12 bases at J, with 13 bases between the two ends. Germline CDR1 GTSNPN, CDR2 SVGIG (reference sequence).

The chain joins TRBV7-9 to TRBJ1-1; D gene ambiguous. The CDR3 loop spans 11 amino acids. V lost 8 bases, J lost 11 bases, and 15 bases lay in between. Germline V gives CDR1 SEHNR, CDR2 FQNEAQ (reference sequence). This chain's CDR3 is CASVPELAAFF. In DNA, the CDR3 is TGTGCCAGCGTCCCGGAACTAGCGGCTTTCTTT.